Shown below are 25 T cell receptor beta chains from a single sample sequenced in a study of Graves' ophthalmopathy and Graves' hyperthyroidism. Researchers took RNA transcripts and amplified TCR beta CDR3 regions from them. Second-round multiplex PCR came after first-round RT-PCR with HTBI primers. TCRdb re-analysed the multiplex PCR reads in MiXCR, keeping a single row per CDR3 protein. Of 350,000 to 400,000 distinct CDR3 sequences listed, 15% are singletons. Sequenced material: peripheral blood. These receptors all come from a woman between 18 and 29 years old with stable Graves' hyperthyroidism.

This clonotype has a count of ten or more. The CDR3 protein is CASSSEQGRSEAFF. For the CDR3, the DNA is TGCGCCAGCAGCTCGGAACAGGGGCGAAGTGAAGCTTTCTTT. The chain recombines TRBV5-1 with TRBJ1-1, with 7 positions matching TRBD1. V lost 3 bases and J lost 7; bases outside the gene matches: 9. Per the germline V gene, CDR1 is SGHRS and CDR2 is YFSETQ. The CDR3 is 14 residues long.

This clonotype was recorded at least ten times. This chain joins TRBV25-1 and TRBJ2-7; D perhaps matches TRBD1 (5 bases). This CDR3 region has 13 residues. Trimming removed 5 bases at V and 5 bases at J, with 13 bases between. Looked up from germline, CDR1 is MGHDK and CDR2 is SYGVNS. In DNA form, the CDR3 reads TGTGCCAGCAGTCCGGCAGGGCGGCACGAGCAGTACTTC. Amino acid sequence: CASSPAGRHEQYF.

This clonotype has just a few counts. The CDR3 region is CSASGLRTGELFF. CDR3 bases: TGCAGTGCTAGTGGCCTAAGAACGGGGGAGCTGTTTTTT. V is TRBV20-1 and J is TRBJ2-2; D gene uncertain. Trimming removed 3 bases from V and 8 bases from J, with 13 bases in between. Germline CDR1 and CDR2: DFQATT and SNEGSKA (reference sequence). This CDR3 has 13 residues.

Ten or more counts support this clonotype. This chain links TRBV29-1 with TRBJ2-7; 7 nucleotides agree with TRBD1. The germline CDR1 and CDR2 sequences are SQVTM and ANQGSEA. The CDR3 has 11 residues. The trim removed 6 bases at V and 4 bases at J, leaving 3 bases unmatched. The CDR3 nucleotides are TGCAGCGTGACAGGGCCGTACGAGCAGTACTTC. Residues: CSVTGPYEQYF.

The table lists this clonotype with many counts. The CDR3: CASSSAGYSNQPQHF. As DNA, the CDR3 is TGTGCCAGCAGCTCCGCGGGGTATAGCAATCAGCCCCAGCATTTT. V usage is TRBV7-8 and J usage is TRBJ1-5; D is undetermined. The CDR3 extends over 15 amino acids. CDR1 and CDR2 (germline): SGHVS, FQNEAQ. The ends were cut back, 4 bases at V and 0 bases at J, with 10 bases in the middle. Based on the CDR3 plus reference TRBV7-8 and TRBJ1-5, the full variable domain is GAGVSQSPRYKVAKRGQDVALRCDPISGHVSLFWYQQALGQGPEFLTYFQNEAQLDKSGLPSDRFFAERPEGSVSTLKIQRTQQEDSAVYLCASSSAGYSNQPQHFGDGTRLSIL.

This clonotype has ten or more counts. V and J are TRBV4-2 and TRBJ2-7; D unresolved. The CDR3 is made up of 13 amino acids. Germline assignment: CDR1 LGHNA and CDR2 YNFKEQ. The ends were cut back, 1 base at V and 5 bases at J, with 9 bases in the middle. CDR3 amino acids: CASSQAKVHEQYF. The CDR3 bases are TGTGCCAGCAGCCAAGCGAAGGTGCACGAGCAGTACTTC.

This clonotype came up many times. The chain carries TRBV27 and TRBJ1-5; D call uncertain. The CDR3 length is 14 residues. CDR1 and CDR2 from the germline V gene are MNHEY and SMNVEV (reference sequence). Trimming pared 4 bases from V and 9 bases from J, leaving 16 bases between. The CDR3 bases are TGTGCCAGCAGTTATCGGGGTCCGGTTTGGCCCCAGCATTTT. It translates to CASSYRGPVWPQHF.

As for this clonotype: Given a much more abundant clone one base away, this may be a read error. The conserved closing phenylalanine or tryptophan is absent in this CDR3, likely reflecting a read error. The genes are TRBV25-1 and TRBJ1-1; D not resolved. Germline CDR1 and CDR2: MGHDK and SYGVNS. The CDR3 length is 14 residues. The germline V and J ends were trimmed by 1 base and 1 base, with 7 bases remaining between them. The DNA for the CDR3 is TGTGCCAGCAGTGAATCTGGGGAGAACACTGAAGCTTTCTAT. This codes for CASSESGENTEAFY.

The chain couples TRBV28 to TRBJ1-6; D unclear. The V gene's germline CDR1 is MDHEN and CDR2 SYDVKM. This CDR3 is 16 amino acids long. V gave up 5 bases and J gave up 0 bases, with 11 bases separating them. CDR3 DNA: TGTGCCAGCAGTGAGGACGGGAGCTCCTATAATTCACCCCTCCACTTT. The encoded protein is CASSEDGSSYNSPLHF.

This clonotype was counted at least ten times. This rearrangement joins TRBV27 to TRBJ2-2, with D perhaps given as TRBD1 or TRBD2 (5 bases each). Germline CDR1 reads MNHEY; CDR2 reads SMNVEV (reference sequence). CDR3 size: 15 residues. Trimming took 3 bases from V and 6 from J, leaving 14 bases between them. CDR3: CASSLRGEAAGELFF. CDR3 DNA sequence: TGTGCCAGCAGTTTGAGGGGCGAGGCGGCCGGGGAGCTGTTTTTT.

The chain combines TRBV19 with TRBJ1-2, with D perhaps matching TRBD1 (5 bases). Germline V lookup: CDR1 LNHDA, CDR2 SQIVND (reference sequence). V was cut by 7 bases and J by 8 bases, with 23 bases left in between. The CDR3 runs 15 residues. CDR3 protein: CASTSSMGLPGGYTF. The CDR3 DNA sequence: TGTGCCAGTACCTCTAGTATGGGGCTTCCGGGGGGCTACACCTTC.

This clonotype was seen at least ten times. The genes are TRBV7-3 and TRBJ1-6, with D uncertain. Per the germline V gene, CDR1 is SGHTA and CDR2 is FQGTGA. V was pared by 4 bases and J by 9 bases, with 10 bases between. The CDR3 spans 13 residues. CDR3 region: CASSYAWGSPLHF. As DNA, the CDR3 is TGTGCCAGCAGCTACGCTTGGGGTTCACCCCTCCACTTT.

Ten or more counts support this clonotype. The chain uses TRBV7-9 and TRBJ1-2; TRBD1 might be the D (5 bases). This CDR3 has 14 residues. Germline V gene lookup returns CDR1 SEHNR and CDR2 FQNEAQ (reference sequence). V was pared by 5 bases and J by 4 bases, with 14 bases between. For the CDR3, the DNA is TGTGCCAGCAGCAGAGGGGACGGGGGCTATGGCTACACCTTC. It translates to CASSRGDGGYGYTF.

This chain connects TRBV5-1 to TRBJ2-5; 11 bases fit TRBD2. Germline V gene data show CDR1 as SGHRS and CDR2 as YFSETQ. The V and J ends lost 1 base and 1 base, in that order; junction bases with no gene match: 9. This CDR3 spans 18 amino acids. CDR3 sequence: CASSLRTSGGLLQETQYF. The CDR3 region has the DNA TGCGCCAGCAGCTTGCGAACTAGCGGGGGCCTACTCCAAGAGACCCAGTACTTC.

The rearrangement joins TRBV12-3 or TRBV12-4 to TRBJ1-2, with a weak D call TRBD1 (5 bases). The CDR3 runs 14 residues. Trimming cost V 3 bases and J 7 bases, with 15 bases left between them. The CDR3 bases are TGTGCCAGCAGTTTCCAGACGGGACCCGCTGGCTACACCTTC. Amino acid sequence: CASSFQTGPAGYTF.

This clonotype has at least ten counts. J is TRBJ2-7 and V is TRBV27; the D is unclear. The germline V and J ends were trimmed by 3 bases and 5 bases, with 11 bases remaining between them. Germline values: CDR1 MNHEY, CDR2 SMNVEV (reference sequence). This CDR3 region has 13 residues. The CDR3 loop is CASSLKGYHEQYF. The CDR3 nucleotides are TGTGCCAGCAGTTTGAAGGGTTACCACGAGCAGTACTTC.

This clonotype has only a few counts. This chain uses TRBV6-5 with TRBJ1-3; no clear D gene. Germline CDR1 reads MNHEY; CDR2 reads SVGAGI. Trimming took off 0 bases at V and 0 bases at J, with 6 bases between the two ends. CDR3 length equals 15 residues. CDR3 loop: CASSYSRTSGNTIYF. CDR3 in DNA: TGTGCCAGCAGTTACTCCCGGACCTCTGGAAACACCATATATTTT.

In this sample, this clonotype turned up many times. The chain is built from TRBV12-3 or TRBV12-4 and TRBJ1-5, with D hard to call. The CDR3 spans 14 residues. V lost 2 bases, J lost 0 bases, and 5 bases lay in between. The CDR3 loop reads CASSLYDSNQPQHF. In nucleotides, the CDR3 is TGTGCCAGCAGTTTATATGATAGCAATCAGCCCCAGCATTTT.

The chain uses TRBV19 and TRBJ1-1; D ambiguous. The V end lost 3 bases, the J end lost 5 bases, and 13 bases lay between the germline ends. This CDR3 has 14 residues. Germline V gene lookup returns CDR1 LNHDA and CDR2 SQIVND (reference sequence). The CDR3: CASSIQPTGTEAFF. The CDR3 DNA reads TGTGCCAGTAGTATTCAACCAACCGGAACTGAAGCTTTCTTT.

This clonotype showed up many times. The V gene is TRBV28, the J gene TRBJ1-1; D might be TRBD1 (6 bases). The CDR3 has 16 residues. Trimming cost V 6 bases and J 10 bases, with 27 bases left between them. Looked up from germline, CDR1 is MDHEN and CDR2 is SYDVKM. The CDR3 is CASSPRRGVPSRGAFF. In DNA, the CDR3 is TGTGCCAGCAGCCCTAGGAGGGGGGTCCCCTCAAGAGGAGCTTTCTTT.

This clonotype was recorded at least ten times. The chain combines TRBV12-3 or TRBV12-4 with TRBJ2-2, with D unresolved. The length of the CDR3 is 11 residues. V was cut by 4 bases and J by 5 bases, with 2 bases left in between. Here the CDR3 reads CASSSTGELFF. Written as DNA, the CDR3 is TGTGCCAGCAGTTCGACCGGGGAGCTGTTTTTT.

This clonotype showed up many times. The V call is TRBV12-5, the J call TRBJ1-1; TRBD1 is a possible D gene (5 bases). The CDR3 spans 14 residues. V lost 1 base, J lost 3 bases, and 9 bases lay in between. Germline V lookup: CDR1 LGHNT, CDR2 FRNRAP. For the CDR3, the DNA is TGTGCTAGTGGTTTGGATGGGGGATACACTGAAGCTTTCTTT. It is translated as CASGLDGGYTEAFF.

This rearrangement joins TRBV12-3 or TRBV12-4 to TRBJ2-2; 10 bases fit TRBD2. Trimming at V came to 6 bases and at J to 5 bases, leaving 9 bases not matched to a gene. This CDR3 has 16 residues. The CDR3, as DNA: TGTGCCAGCAGCCAACAGGGTAGCGGGGGGACCGGGGAGCTGTTTTTT. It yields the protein CASSQQGSGGTGELFF.

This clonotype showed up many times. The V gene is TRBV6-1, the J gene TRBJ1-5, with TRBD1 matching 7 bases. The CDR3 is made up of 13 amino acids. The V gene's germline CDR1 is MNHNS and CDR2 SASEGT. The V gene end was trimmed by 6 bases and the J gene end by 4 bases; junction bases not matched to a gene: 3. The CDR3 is CASRQQGNQPQHF. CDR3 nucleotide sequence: TGTGCCAGCAGACAACAGGGGAATCAGCCCCAGCATTTT.

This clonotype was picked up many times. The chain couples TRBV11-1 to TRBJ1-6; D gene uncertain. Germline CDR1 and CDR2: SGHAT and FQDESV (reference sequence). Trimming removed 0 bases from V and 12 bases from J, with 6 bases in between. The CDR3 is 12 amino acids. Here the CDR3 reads CASSLASGPLHF. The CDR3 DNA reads TGTGCCAGCAGCTTAGCTTCGGGACCCCTCCACTTT.